This T cell receptor (beta chain) was retrieved from a study of shared clonotypes between healthy human individuals. The study, taken as a whole, reports: The study found about 4.6% of naive CD4 clonotypes shared across several donors. Sequencing depth was a factor that was expected to affect clonotype sharing among donors.

V dropped 0 bases and J dropped 0 bases, with 10 bases sitting between them. From germline, CDR1 is SGHDT and CDR2 YYEEEE. The CDR3 is made up of 16 amino acids. Those who donated were healthy HIV-negative adults, with no recent acute infections or vaccinations reported. Details on this clone: The antigen is not known.

How the authors handled the data: For the immunoSEQ data, sequences were junction-only without quality scores, so filtering differed. Assay used: immunoSEQ multiplex PCR; TCRdb lists only in-frame clones, some missing. For V, J and clone size, that table is used; D and trimming come from the DNA. The sample has a few million clones; over 85% are singletons. The sequenced sample was naive CD4+ T cells from PBMCs. Subset of the sample: CD45RA+ positively selected. The receptor's source is a young man in good health. Some clones in this sample may be carry-over from other donors' samples. The gene calls are TRBV5-6 and TRBJ1-3; a possible D gene is TRBD1 (5 bases). The chain's CDR3 is CASSLAGTYSGNTIYF. The DNA for the CDR3 is TGTGCCAGCAGCTTGGCCGGGACGTACTCTGGAAACACCATATATTTT.